A selection of T cell receptor beta chains follows, all from one sample in a study of PD-L1 blockade in urothelial cancer. Measured with immunoSEQ multiplex PCR; TCRdb has only the in-frame clones, and not every one. This sample has 55,000 to 70,000 clones; over 75% occur once, and the top ten carry 3.5% to 5.5%. The specimen was PBMCs, collected around atezolizumab (anti-PD-L1) treatment. The receptor set was obtained from a man aged 65-85 years with urothelial cancer. Each CDR3 is given with its conserved first and last residue. Fields, in order: J gene, clone size, V gene, D gene, CDR3 protein, CDR3 DNA. D genes are given only for firm matches. Size values are once, few and many counts, or a class for expanded clones, and some rows have none.

J gene: TRBJ2-3
clone size: .
V gene: TRBV10-2
D gene: .
CDR3 protein: CASSEDSSSTDTQYF
CDR3 DNA: TGCGCCAGCAGTGAGGACTCAAGTAGCACAGATACGCAGTATTTT

J gene: TRBJ2-3
clone size: once
V gene: TRBV9
D gene: .
CDR3 protein: CASSGLVGRRGGPSTDTQYF
CDR3 DNA: TGTGCCAGCAGTGGCCTTGTGGGGCGGAGGGGTGGACCTAGCACAGATACGCAGTATTTT

J gene: TRBJ2-7
clone size: .
V gene: TRBV7-9
D gene: TRBD2
CDR3 protein: CASSLVPAGGIYEQYF
CDR3 DNA: TGTGCCAGCAGCTTAGTCCCAGCGGGAGGGATATACGAGCAGTACTTC

J gene: TRBJ2-7
clone size: .
V gene: TRBV4-1
D gene: TRBD2
CDR3 protein: CASSREEGLAGEAGEQYF
CDR3 DNA: TGCGCCAGCAGCCGAGAAGAGGGACTAGCGGGAGAGGCGGGGGAGCAGTACTTC

J gene: TRBJ2-3
clone size: .
V gene: TRBV2
D gene: TRBD2
CDR3 protein: CASSPIAGTDTQYF
CDR3 DNA: TGTGCCAGCAGCCCCATAGCGGGAACAGATACGCAGTATTTT

J gene: TRBJ2-5
clone size: few
V gene: TRBV19
D gene: .
CDR3 protein: CASSVQGHIQETQYF
CDR3 DNA: TGTGCCAGTAGTGTTCAGGGGCACATCCAAGAGACCCAGTACTTC

J gene: TRBJ1-1
clone size: .
V gene: TRBV11-1
D gene: .
CDR3 protein: CASSLGGLGNTEAFF
CDR3 DNA: TGTGCCAGCAGCTTAGGAGGGCTTGGGAACACTGAAGCTTTCTTT

J gene: TRBJ1-4
clone size: .
V gene: TRBV18
D gene: .
CDR3 protein: CASSPSGGNEKLFF
CDR3 DNA: TGTGCCAGCTCACCATCCGGGGGAAATGAAAAACTGTTTTTT

J gene: TRBJ2-7
clone size: medium-sized
V gene: TRBV2
D gene: .
CDR3 protein: CASSVSSYEQYF
CDR3 DNA: TGTGCCAGCAGTGTCAGCTCCTACGAGCAGTACTTC

J gene: TRBJ2-1
clone size: .
V gene: TRBV2
D gene: TRBD2
CDR3 protein: CASSGGREVNEQFF
CDR3 DNA: TGTGCCAGCAGTGGGGGGCGGGAGGTAAATGAGCAGTTCTTC

J gene: TRBJ1-5
clone size: .
V gene: TRBV21-1
D gene: .
CDR3 protein: CASTPGQGVDSNQPQHF
CDR3 DNA: TGTGCCAGCACCCCGGGACAGGGGGTGGACAGCAATCAGCCCCAGCATTTT

J gene: TRBJ2-7
clone size: .
V gene: TRBV5-4
D gene: TRBD1
CDR3 protein: CASSVDRAGYEQYF
CDR3 DNA: TGTGCCAGCAGCGTGGACAGGGCTGGTTACGAGCAGTACTTC

J gene: TRBJ1-3
clone size: .
V gene: TRBV18
D gene: TRBD1
CDR3 protein: CASSLDRGRSGNTIYF
CDR3 DNA: TGTGCCAGCTCACTGGACAGGGGCCGCTCTGGAAACACCATATATTTT

J gene: TRBJ2-3
clone size: .
V gene: TRBV4-2
D gene: .
CDR3 protein: CASSQGQRGTDTQYF
CDR3 DNA: TGTGCCAGCAGCCAAGGGCAGCGCGGCACAGATACGCAGTATTTT

J gene: TRBJ2-3
clone size: .
V gene: TRBV2
D gene: TRBD2
CDR3 protein: CASSDLAGSTDTQYF
CDR3 DNA: TGTGCCAGCAGTGATCTAGCGGGGAGCACAGATACGCAGTATTTT

J gene: TRBJ2-7
clone size: .
V gene: TRBV10-2
D gene: TRBD1
CDR3 protein: CASRRQGTYEQYF
CDR3 DNA: TGCGCCAGCAGACGACAGGGAACCTACGAGCAGTACTTC

J gene: TRBJ1-5
clone size: .
V gene: TRBV30
D gene: TRBD1
CDR3 protein: CAWSGQGAQPQHF
CDR3 DNA: TGTGCCTGGAGCGGACAGGGGGCTCAGCCCCAGCATTTT

J gene: TRBJ2-1
clone size: .
V gene: TRBV5-1
D gene: TRBD2
CDR3 protein: CASSLVPSGRNEQFF
CDR3 DNA: TGCGCCAGCAGCTTGGTGCCTAGCGGGCGCAATGAGCAGTTCTTC

J gene: TRBJ2-1
clone size: .
V gene: TRBV7-6
D gene: TRBD2
CDR3 protein: CASSLAPTSGRPNEQFF
CDR3 DNA: TGTGCCAGCAGCTTAGCGCCTACTAGCGGGAGGCCCAATGAGCAGTTCTTC

J gene: TRBJ2-7
clone size: few
V gene: TRBV9
D gene: .
CDR3 protein: CASSPRTNRDEQYF
CDR3 DNA: TGTGCCAGCAGCCCCCGAACGAACCGGGACGAGCAGTACTTC

J gene: TRBJ1-5
clone size: .
V gene: TRBV2
D gene: TRBD1
CDR3 protein: CASSRTGQGAQPQHF
CDR3 DNA: TGTGCCAGCAGCAGAACGGGACAGGGGGCTCAGCCCCAGCATTTT

J gene: TRBJ2-3
clone size: once
V gene: TRBV5-1
D gene: TRBD2
CDR3 protein: CASSGGMAGATDTQYF
CDR3 DNA: TGCGCCAGCAGCGGCGGAATGGCGGGAGCCACAGATACGCAGTATTTT

J gene: TRBJ2-1
clone size: .
V gene: TRBV18
D gene: TRBD2
CDR3 protein: CASSPRTSGSGFYNEQFF
CDR3 DNA: TGTGCCAGCTCACCCAGGACTAGCGGGAGTGGCTTCTACAATGAGCAGTTCTTC

J gene: TRBJ1-4
clone size: .
V gene: TRBV18
D gene: TRBD1
CDR3 protein: CASSPYRGQGSEKLFF
CDR3 DNA: TGTGCCAGCTCACCATATAGGGGACAGGGCTCTGAAAAACTGTTTTTT

J gene: TRBJ2-3
clone size: .
V gene: TRBV11-2
D gene: TRBD2
CDR3 protein: CASSLTSGVTDTQYF
CDR3 DNA: TGTGCCAGCAGCTTAACTAGCGGTGTCACAGATACGCAGTATTTT

J gene: TRBJ2-7
clone size: few
V gene: TRBV11-2
D gene: TRBD2
CDR3 protein: CASSQSGLAAEQYF
CDR3 DNA: TGTGCCAGCAGCCAATCGGGACTAGCGGCCGAGCAGTACTTC

J gene: TRBJ1-4
clone size: once
V gene: TRBV27
D gene: TRBD1
CDR3 protein: CASSPKQGADEKLFF
CDR3 DNA: TGTGCCAGCAGTCCTAAACAGGGGGCGGATGAAAAACTGTTTTTT

J gene: TRBJ2-6
clone size: .
V gene: TRBV21-1
D gene: .
CDR3 protein: CASSASPGTECSGANVLTF
CDR3 DNA: TGTGCCAGCAGCGCCTCACCCGGGACAGAGTGCTCTGGGGCCAACGTCCTGACTTTC

J gene: TRBJ1-1
clone size: .
V gene: TRBV30
D gene: .
CDR3 protein: CAWLRPPGGTEAFF
CDR3 DNA: TGTGCCTGGCTTCGACCTCCCGGGGGCACTGAAGCTTTCTTT

J gene: TRBJ2-1
clone size: .
V gene: TRBV18
D gene: .
CDR3 protein: CASSTRDEQFF
CDR3 DNA: TGTGCCAGCTCAACTAGGGATGAGCAGTTCTTC

J gene: TRBJ2-7
clone size: .
V gene: TRBV9
D gene: .
CDR3 protein: CASSPDGGVDEQYF
CDR3 DNA: TGTGCCAGCAGCCCCGACGGAGGGGTAGACGAGCAGTACTTC

J gene: TRBJ2-7
clone size: .
V gene: TRBV5-6
D gene: TRBD2
CDR3 protein: CASSIGLAELYEQYF
CDR3 DNA: TGTGCCAGCAGCATAGGACTAGCGGAGCTCTACGAGCAGTACTTC

J gene: TRBJ2-7
clone size: once
V gene: TRBV2
D gene: TRBD1
CDR3 protein: CASSEDRGGYEQYF
CDR3 DNA: TGTGCCAGCAGTGAAGACAGGGGCGGCTACGAGCAGTACTTC

J gene: TRBJ2-3
clone size: .
V gene: TRBV18
D gene: .
CDR3 protein: CASSRSGQSTDTQYF
CDR3 DNA: TGTGCCAGCTCACGGTCGGGACAAAGCACAGATACGCAGTATTTT

J gene: TRBJ1-3
clone size: .
V gene: TRBV25-1
D gene: .
CDR3 protein: CASIGAGRNTIYF
CDR3 DNA: TGTGCCAGCATTGGGGCAGGAAGAAACACCATATATTTT

J gene: TRBJ1-1
clone size: once
V gene: TRBV2
D gene: .
CDR3 protein: CASSAARRNTEAFF
CDR3 DNA: TGTGCCAGCAGTGCCGCCAGAAGGAACACTGAAGCTTTCTTT

J gene: TRBJ2-7
clone size: .
V gene: TRBV30
D gene: .
CDR3 protein: CAWSVLSYEQYF
CDR3 DNA: TGTGCCTGGAGTGTACTATCGTACGAGCAGTACTTC

J gene: TRBJ2-1
clone size: .
V gene: TRBV19
D gene: .
CDR3 protein: CASSIFLNSYNEQFF
CDR3 DNA: TGTGCCAGTAGTATCTTCCTAAACTCCTACAATGAGCAGTTCTTC

J gene: TRBJ2-5
clone size: .
V gene: TRBV5-1
D gene: .
CDR3 protein: CASSLGTNQETQYF
CDR3 DNA: TGCGCCAGCAGCTTAGGGACAAATCAAGAGACCCAGTACTTC

J gene: TRBJ1-2
clone size: .
V gene: TRBV10-3
D gene: .
CDR3 protein: CAIKPVGTSYGYTF
CDR3 DNA: TGTGCCATCAAGCCGGTGGGGACATCCTATGGCTACACCTTC

J gene: TRBJ2-7
clone size: once
V gene: TRBV27
D gene: .
CDR3 protein: CASSSSWGDYEQYF
CDR3 DNA: TGTGCCAGCAGTTCCTCTTGGGGGGACTACGAGCAGTACTTC

J gene: TRBJ2-1
clone size: .
V gene: TRBV5-1
D gene: TRBD2
CDR3 protein: CASSIAGGPSGVNEQFF
CDR3 DNA: TGCGCCAGCAGCATAGCGGGAGGGCCCTCCGGGGTTAATGAGCAGTTCTTC

J gene: TRBJ1-4
clone size: .
V gene: TRBV7-2
D gene: TRBD1
CDR3 protein: CASSSRDRGEKLFF
CDR3 DNA: TGTGCCAGCAGCTCCCGGGACAGGGGGGAAAAACTGTTTTTT

J gene: TRBJ2-2
clone size: .
V gene: TRBV28
D gene: TRBD2
CDR3 protein: CASSSTSGRSRTGELFF
CDR3 DNA: TGTGCCAGCAGTTCGACTAGCGGGAGGAGTCGCACCGGGGAGCTGTTTTTT

J gene: TRBJ2-2
clone size: .
V gene: TRBV5-1
D gene: TRBD2
CDR3 protein: CASSPSGGRPGGELFF
CDR3 DNA: TGCGCCAGCAGCCCCTCTGGCGGGAGACCCGGCGGGGAGCTGTTTTTT

J gene: TRBJ2-1
clone size: .
V gene: TRBV27
D gene: TRBD2
CDR3 protein: CASSLGVSGALNEQFF
CDR3 DNA: TGTGCCAGCAGTTTAGGGGTTAGCGGGGCCTTGAATGAGCAGTTCTTC

J gene: TRBJ2-1
clone size: once
V gene: TRBV11-3
D gene: TRBD2
CDR3 protein: CASSPSSGNYNEQFF
CDR3 DNA: TGTGCCAGCAGCCCCTCTAGCGGCAACTACAATGAGCAGTTCTTC

J gene: TRBJ2-7
clone size: few
V gene: TRBV19
D gene: TRBD2
CDR3 protein: CASSITSGSYEQYF
CDR3 DNA: TGTGCCAGTAGTATAACTAGCGGATCCTACGAGCAGTACTTC

J gene: TRBJ2-1
clone size: .
V gene: TRBV5-1
D gene: .
CDR3 protein: CASSLVLASDEQFF
CDR3 DNA: TGCGCCAGCAGCTTGGTCCTAGCCTCCGATGAGCAGTTCTTC

J gene: TRBJ1-2
clone size: .
V gene: TRBV28
D gene: TRBD1
CDR3 protein: CASSRSPGQGDYGYTF
CDR3 DNA: TGTGCCAGCAGTCGTTCACCGGGACAGGGAGACTATGGCTACACCTTC

J gene: TRBJ2-3
clone size: .
V gene: TRBV19
D gene: .
CDR3 protein: CASSPFARTDTQYF
CDR3 DNA: TGTGCCAGTAGTCCCTTTGCGCGCACAGATACGCAGTATTTT